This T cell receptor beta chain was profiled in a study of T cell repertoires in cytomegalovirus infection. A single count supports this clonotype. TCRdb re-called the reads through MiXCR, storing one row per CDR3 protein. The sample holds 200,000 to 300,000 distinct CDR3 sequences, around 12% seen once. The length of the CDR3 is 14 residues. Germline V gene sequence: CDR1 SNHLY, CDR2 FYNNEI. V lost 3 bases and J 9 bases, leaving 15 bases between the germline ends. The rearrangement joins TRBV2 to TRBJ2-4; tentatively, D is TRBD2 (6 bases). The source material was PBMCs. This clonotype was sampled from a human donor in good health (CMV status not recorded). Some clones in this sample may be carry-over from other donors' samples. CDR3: CASSEGLTVGIQYF. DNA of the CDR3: TGTGCCAGCAGTGAGGGACTGACTGTTGGCATTCAGTACTTC.